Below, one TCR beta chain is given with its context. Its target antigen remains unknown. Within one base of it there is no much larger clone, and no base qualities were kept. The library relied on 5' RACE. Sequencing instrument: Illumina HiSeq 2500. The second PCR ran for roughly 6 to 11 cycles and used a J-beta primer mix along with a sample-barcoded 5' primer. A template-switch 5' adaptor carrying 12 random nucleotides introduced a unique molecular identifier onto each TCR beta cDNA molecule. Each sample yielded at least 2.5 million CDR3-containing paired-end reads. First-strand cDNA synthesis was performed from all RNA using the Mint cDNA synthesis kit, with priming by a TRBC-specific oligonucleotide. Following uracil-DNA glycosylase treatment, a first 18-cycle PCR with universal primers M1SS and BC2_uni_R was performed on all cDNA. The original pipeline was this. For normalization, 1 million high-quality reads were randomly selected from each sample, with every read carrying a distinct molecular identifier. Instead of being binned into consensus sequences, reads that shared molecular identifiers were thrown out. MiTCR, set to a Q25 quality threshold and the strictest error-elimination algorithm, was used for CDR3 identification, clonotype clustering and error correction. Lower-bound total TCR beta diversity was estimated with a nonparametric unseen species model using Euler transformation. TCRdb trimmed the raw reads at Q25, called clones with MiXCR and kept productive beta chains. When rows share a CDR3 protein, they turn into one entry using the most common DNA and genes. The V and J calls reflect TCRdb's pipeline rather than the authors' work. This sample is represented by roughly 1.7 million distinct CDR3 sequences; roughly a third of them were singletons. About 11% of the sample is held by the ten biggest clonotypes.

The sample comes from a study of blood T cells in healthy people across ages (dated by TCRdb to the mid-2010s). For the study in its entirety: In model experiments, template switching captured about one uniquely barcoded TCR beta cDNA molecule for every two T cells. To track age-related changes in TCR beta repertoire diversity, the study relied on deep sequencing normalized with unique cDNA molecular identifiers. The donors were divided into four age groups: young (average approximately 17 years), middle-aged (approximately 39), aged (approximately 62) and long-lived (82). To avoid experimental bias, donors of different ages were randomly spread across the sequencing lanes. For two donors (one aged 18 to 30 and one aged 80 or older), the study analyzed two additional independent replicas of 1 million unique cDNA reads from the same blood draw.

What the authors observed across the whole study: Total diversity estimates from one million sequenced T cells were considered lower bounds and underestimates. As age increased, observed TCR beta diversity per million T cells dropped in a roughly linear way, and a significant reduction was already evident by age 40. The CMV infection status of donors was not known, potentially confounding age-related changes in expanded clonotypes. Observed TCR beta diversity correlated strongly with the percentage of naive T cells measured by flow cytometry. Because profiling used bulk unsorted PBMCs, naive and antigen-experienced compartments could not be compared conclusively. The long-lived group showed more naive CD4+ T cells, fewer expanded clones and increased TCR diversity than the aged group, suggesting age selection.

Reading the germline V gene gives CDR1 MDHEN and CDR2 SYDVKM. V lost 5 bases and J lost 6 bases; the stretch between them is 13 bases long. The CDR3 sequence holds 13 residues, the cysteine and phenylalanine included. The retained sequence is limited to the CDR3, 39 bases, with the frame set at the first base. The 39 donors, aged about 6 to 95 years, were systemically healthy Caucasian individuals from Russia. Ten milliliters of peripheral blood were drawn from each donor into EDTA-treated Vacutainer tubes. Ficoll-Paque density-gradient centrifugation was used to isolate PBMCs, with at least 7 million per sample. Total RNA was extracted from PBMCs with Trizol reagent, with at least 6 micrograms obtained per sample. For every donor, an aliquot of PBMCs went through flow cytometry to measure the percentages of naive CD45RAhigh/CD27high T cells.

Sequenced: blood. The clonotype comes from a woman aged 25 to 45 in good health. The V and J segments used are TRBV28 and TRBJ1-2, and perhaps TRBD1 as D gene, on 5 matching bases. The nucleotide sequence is TGTGCCAGCAGTCCGGGACCGGGGAATGGCTACACCTTC. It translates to CASSPGPGNGYTF.